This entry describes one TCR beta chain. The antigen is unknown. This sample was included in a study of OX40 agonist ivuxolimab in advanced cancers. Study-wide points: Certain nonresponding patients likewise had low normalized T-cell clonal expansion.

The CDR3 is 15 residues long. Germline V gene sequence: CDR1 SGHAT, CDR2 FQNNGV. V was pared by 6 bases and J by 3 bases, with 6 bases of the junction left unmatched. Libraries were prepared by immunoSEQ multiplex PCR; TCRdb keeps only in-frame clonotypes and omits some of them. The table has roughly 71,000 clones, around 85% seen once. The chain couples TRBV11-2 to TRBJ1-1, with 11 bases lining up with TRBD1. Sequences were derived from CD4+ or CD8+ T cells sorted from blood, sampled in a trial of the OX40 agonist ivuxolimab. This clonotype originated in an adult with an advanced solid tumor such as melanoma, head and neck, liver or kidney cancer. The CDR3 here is CASRPGTGGDTEAFF. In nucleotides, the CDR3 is TGTGCCAGCAGACCCGGGACAGGGGGAGACACTGAAGCTTTCTTT.